The subject of this entry is one T cell receptor beta chain. Sequencing used immunoSEQ multiplex PCR; TCRdb keeps in-frame clones, though not all of them. Of fewer than 350,000 clones in the sample, 88% were seen once. The data are from a study of blood T cell repertoires in COVID-19. The receptor comes from a woman aged 55-69 years in a cohort exposed to, infected with or recovered from COVID-19 (not recorded which). The sample taken for sequencing was PBMCs or T cells enriched from blood (not recorded which).

The CDR3 DNA is TGTGCCAGCAGCTTAGACAGGTTCGGAATGGTGGATACGCAGTATTTT. Translating gives CASSLDRFGMVDTQYF. The chain recombines TRBV11-2 with TRBJ2-3; D is ambiguous. The V end was cut by 0 bases, the J end by 6 bases, with 16 bases between. The CDR3 contains 16 residues. The germline V gene encodes CDR1 SGHAT and CDR2 FQNNGV.